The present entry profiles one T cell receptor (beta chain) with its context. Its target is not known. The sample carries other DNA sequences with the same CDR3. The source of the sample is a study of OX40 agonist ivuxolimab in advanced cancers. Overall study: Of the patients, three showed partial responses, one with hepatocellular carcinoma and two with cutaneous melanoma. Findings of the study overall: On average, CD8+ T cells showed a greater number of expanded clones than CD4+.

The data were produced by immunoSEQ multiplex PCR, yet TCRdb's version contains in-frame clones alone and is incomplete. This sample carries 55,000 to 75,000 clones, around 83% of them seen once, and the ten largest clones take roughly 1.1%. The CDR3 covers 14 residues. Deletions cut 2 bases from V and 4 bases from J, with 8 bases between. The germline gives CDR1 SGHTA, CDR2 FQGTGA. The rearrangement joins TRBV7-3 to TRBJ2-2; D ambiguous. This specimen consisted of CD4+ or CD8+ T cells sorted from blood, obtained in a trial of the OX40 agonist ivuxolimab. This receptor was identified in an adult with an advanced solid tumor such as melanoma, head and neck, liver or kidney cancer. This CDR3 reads CASSLSGTTGELFF. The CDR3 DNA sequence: TGTGCCAGCAGCTTATCAGGAACCACCGGGGAGCTGTTTTTT. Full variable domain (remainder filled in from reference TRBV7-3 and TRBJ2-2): GAGVSQTPSNKVTEKGKYVELRCDPISGHTALYWYRQSLGQGPEFLIYFQGTGAADDSGLPNDRFFAVRPEGSVSTLKIQRTERGDSAVYLCASSLSGTTGELFFGEGSRLTVL.